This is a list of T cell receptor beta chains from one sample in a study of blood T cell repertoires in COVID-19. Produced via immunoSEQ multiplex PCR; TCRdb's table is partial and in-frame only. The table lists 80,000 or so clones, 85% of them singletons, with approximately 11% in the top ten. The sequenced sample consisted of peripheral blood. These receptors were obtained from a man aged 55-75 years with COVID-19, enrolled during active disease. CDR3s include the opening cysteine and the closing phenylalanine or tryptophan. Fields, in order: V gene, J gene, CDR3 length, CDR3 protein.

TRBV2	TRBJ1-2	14	CASSESLDFDGYTF
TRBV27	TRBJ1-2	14	CASRTTDYNYGYTF
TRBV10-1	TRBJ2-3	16	CATSPGTDSSTDTQYF
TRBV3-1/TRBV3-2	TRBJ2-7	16	CASSQDLVGGAGEQYF
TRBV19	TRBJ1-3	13	CASSIPVGNTIYF
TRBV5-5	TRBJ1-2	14	CASSPVQGGYGYTF
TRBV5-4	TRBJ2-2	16	CASTPQGSANTGELFF
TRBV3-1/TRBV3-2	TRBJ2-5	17	CASSQDGSGPRGETQYF
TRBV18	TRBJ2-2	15	CASSPREQDTGELFF
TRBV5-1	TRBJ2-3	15	CASSLAPGVEDTQYF
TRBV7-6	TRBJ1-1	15	CASSLRTGLDTEAFF
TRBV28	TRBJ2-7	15	CASSLLPGPPYEQYF
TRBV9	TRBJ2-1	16	CASSVGPSDREGEQFF
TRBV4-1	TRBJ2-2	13	CASSQGQTGELFF
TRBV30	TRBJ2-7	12	CAWSPDSYEQYF
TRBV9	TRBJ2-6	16	CASSDGYDSGANVLTF
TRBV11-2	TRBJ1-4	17	CASSQPRQVGVHEKLFF
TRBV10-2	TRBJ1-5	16	CASSPETGGVDQPQHF
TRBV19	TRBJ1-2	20	CASSVGQGANWHGTNYGYTF
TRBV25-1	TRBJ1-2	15	CASSEGTGSSYGYTF
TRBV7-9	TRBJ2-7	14	CASSFGTGSHEQYF
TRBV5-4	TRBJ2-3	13	CASNQDYTDTQYF
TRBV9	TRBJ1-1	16	CASSAQGQLMNTEAFF
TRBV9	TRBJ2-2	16	CASSALAGSNTGELFF
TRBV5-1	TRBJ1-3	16	CASSLAGLDSGNTIYF
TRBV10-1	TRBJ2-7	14	CASSERTGSYEQYF
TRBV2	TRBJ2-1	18	CASNNVPGLAGVHNEQFF
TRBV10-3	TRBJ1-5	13	CATTDSSNQPQHF
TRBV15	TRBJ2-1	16	CATSRGGGSTYNEQFF
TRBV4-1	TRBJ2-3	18	CASSQPPGLGPIPDTQYF
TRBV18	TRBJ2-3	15	CASSPDRDSTDTQYF
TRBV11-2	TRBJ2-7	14	CASSLGLAGYEQYF
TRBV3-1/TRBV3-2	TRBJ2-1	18	CASSQDSLAGGSYNEQFF
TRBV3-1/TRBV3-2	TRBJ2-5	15	CASSQLPGLQETQYF
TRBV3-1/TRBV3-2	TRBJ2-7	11	CASQGLYEQYF
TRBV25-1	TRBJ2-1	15	CASSGGLAGYNEQFF
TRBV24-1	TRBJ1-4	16	CATSDSSPGEYEKLFF
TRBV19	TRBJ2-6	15	CASSMSRSGANVLTF
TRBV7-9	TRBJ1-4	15	CASTRVGEDNEKLFF
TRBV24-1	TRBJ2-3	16	CATSDGLAGGSDTQYF
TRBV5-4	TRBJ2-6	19	CASSLGISGLYSGANVLTF
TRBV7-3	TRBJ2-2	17	CASSSYGGQGFSGELFF
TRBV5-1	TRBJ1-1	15	CASSAQGQGTTEAFF
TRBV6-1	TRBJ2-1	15	CASSEPQSSYNEQFF
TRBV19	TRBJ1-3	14	CASSIVGSGNTIYF
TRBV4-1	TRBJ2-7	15	CASSQDWLAGVEQYF
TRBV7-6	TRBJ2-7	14	CASSLGGVGYEQYF
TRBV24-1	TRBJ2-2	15	CATSDSRGDTGELFF
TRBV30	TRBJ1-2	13	CAWSRGLAYGYTF
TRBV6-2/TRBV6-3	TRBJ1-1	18	CASSYGYRGAKGRTEAFF
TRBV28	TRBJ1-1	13	CASSLRHNTEAFF
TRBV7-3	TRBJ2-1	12	CASSPTLGAQFF
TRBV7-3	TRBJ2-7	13	CASSLDSTYEQYF
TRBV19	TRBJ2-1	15	CASSIQDRGRVEQFF
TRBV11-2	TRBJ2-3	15	CASSTAGGAGDTQYF
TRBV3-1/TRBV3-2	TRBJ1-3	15	CASSRLAGVGNTIYF
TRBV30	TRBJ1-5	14	CAWSDGNSNQPQHF
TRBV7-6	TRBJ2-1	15	CASSSLAGQYNEQFF
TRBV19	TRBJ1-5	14	CASQGSHGNQPQHF
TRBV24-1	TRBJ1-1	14	CATSDATGGTEAFF